These 4 T cell receptor beta chains share one sample of origin, sequenced in a study of Ad26.COV2.S vaccination and SARS-CoV-2 variants. Profiled with immunoSEQ multiplex PCR; TCRdb holds only in-frame clones, not every one. The sample contains some 480,000 clones, approximately 88% of which appear only once. Described treatment: some 20 received Ad26.COV2.S at low or high dose, single or two shots; 5 received placebo; per-sample allocation not given. The investigators took samples on day 63 after the first vaccine or placebo injection. Source: peripheral blood, taken in a trial of Ad26.COV2.S vaccine versus placebo. These receptor sequences come from a person aged 18-60 years who received the Ad26.COV2.S COVID-19 vaccine or a placebo.

The sample holds one count of this clone. V usage is TRBV29-1 and J usage is TRBJ2-3; tentatively, D is TRBD1 (5 bases). The CDR3 loop spans 12 amino acids. V was shortened by 6 bases and J by 4 bases, with 11 bases between the two germline ends. Germline V gene lookup returns CDR1 SQVTM and CDR2 ANQGSEA. Here the CDR3 DNA reads TGCAGCGTCAAAGCAGGGCCAGATACGCAGTATTTT. This encodes CSVKAGPDTQYF.

The V and J genes are TRBV7-8 and TRBJ2-7; no clear D. Germline V CDR1 and CDR2: SGHVS, FQNEAQ. This CDR3 comprises 11 residues. Trimming stripped 5 bases from V and 0 bases from J, with 2 bases between. This CDR3 is CASSLSYEQYF. CDR3 in DNA: TGTGCCAGCAGCCTCTCCTACGAGCAGTACTTC. The full variable domain, completed using reference TRBV7-8 and TRBJ2-7, is GAGVSQSPRYKVAKRGQDVALRCDPISGHVSLFWYQQALGQGPEFLTYFQNEAQLDKSGLPSDRFFAERPEGSVSTLKIQRTQQEDSAVYLCASSLSYEQYFGPGTRLTVT.

V usage is TRBV3-1 (or the pseudogene TRBV3-2) and J usage is TRBJ1-1; a possible D gene is TRBD1 (5 bases). This CDR3 has 15 amino acids. With 1 base removed from V and 1 base from J, the gap between germline ends came to 10 bases. Germline V gene sequence: CDR1 LGHDT, CDR2 YNNKEL (reference sequence). In nucleotides, the CDR3 is TGTGCCAGCAGCCAAGGGACAAAACGGAACACTGAAGCTTTCTTT. It encodes CASSQGTKRNTEAFF.

This clone was seen a single time. The J gene is TRBJ2-3, the V gene TRBV7-9; D is unclear. Germline CDR1 and CDR2: SEHNR and FQNEAQ (reference sequence). The CDR3 spans 14 residues. The germline V and J ends were trimmed by 1 base and 2 bases, with 7 bases remaining between them. The CDR3 nucleotides read TGTGCCAGCAGCTTAGGGGTTACCACAGATACGCAGTATTTT. Amino acids: CASSLGVTTDTQYF.